This TCR beta chain was profiled in a study of blood T cell repertoires in COVID-19. This CDR3 has 15 residues. The V end lost 3 bases, the J end lost 1 base, and 12 bases lay between the germline ends. Germline loops: CDR1 SEHNR, CDR2 FQNEAQ (reference sequence). This clone was seen just once. The repertoire was sequenced with immunoSEQ multiplex PCR; TCRdb's copy has only in-frame clones and lacks some. The profile covers 65,000 to 85,000 clones, with roughly nine tenths appearing a single time and 8.2% taken by the ten largest. The receptor was derived from a man in his forties or fifties with active COVID-19. The sample consisted of peripheral blood. The J gene is TRBJ1-2, the V gene TRBV7-9; perhaps TRBD1 as D (5 bases). The DNA of the CDR3 is TGTGCCAGCAGCTTTTACAGGATGGTTAACTATGGCTACACCTTC. Its translation is CASSFYRMVNYGYTF.